This T cell receptor (beta chain) was retrieved from a study of regulatory T cells in long-lasting Graves disease. This clonotype was picked up many times. The antigen is undetermined. Time point described: newly diagnosed GD, antithyroid drugs for less than 3 months. PBMC RNA was the source of the TCR library. The patients were enrolled through endocrinology in Xi'an, China. Trimming took 6 bases from V and 0 from J; bases not matched to a gene: 4. Germline CDR1 MNHEY, CDR2 SMNVEV (reference sequence). The CDR3 spans 17 residues. To make TCR beta libraries, researchers used iRepertoire HTBI primers and Arm-PCR of CDR3 regions. TCRdb re-analysed the multiplex PCR reads in MiXCR, keeping a single row per CDR3 protein. The profile covers approximately 490,000 distinct CDR3 sequences, with 15% to 20% appearing a single time and about 12% taken by the ten largest. Findings and caveats of the study: Peripheral blood, not thyroid tissue, was the sole material studied.

These data were also reused for a study on T cells in Graves' hyperthyroidism and ophthalmopathy. That investigation notes: Diagnosis rested on symptoms, serum thyroxine and TRAb, thyroid ultrasound, and orbital computed tomography.

The genes are TRBV27 and TRBJ2-1; 14 bases agree with TRBD2. The sample here was peripheral blood mononuclear cells (PBMCs), taken at new diagnosis, from a patient treated with antithyroid drugs. This receptor was identified in a man in his forties with Graves disease. Here the CDR3 DNA reads TGTGCCAGCAGCCGCGGGACTAGCGGGAGCTCCTACAATGAGCAGTTCTTC. It is translated as CASSRGTSGSSYNEQFF.